The clone carrying this T cell receptor beta chain showed up just a few times. Other nucleotide sequences in the sample specify the same CDR3. Following extraction, RNA underwent reverse transcription to cDNA, which served as the sequencing template. The table came from immunoSEQ multiplex PCR; TCRdb's copy has only in-frame clones and leaves some out. The sample lists 160,000 or so clones, approximately 65% seen once, with roughly 0.91% in the top ten. This sample's treatment: oral pan-JAK inhibitor, 5-10 mg twice daily. The sample comes from a study of CD8+ T cells in alopecia areata. Study context: A regimen of oral tofacitinib, 5 to 10 mg twice daily, was given to treated patients.

CDR1 SQVTM and CDR2 ANQGSEA come from the germline V gene. Trimming took off 4 bases at V and 0 bases at J, with 3 bases between the two ends. The CDR3 covers 11 residues. Sequencing was performed on CD4+ T cells sorted from blood, taken at week 4, from a patient treated with tofacitinib. The sequence came from a human donor with alopecia areata. The chain uses TRBV29-1 and TRBJ2-5, with D unresolved. Written as DNA, the CDR3 is TGCAGCGTTGGGCACCAAGAGACCCAGTACTTC. Encoded protein: CSVGHQETQYF.